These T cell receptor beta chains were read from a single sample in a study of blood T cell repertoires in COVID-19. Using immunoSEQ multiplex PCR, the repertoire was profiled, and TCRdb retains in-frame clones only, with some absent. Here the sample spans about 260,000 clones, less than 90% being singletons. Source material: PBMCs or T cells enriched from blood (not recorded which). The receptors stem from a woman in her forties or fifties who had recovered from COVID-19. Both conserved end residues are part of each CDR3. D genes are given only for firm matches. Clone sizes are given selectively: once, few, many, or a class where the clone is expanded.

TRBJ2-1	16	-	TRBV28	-	CASRDSSPRRYNEQFF	TGTGCCAGCAGGGACTCCTCCCCGCGAAGATACAATGAGCAGTTCTTC
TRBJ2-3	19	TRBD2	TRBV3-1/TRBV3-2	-	CASSLKTSGRALGADTQYF	TGTGCCAGCAGTCTAAAAACTAGCGGGAGGGCCTTAGGGGCAGATACGCAGTATTTT
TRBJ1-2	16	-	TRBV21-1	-	CATFLTGGLVEGGYTF	TGTGCCACATTTTTAACAGGGGGGTTAGTAGAAGGCGGCTACACCTTC
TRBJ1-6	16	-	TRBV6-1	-	CASSEYTSSYNSPLHF	TGTGCCAGCAGTGAATACACAAGCTCCTATAATTCACCCCTCCACTTT
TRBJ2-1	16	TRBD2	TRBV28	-	CASSLRGLAQNNEQFF	TGTGCCAGCAGTTTGCGGGGACTAGCGCAGAACAATGAGCAGTTCTTC
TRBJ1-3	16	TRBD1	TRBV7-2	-	CASSAQTGLPGNTIYF	TGTGCCAGCAGCGCGCAGACAGGGCTGCCTGGAAACACCATATATTTT
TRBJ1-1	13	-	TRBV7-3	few	CASSSDRNTEAFF	TGTGCCAGCAGTTCTGATAGAAACACTGAAGCTTTCTTT
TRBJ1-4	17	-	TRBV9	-	CASSVGSRTATNEKLFF	TGTGCCAGCAGCGTAGGGTCCCGGACAGCAACTAATGAAAAACTGTTTTTT
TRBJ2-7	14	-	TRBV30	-	CAWSRSAGRNEQYF	TGTGCCTGGAGTCGTTCCGCGGGACGAAACGAGCAGTACTTC
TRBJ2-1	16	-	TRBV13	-	CASSRLDGSSYNEQFF	TGTGCCAGCAGCAGACTAGACGGGAGCTCCTACAATGAGCAGTTCTTC
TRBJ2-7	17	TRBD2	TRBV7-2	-	CASSFGRTSGRRHEQYF	TGTGCCAGCAGCTTCGGACGGACTAGCGGGAGACGCCACGAGCAGTACTTC
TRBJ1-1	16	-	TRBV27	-	CASSSLPFAGRTEAFF	TGTGCCAGCAGTTCCCTCCCGTTCGCAGGGCGGACTGAAGCTTTCTTT
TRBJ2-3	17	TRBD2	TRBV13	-	CASNPGTSGSRADTQYF	TGTGCCAGCAACCCCGGGACTAGCGGGAGTAGGGCAGATACGCAGTATTTT
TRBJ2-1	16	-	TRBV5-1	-	CASSLALRPSGDEQFF	TGCGCCAGCAGCTTGGCCTTGCGGCCCTCGGGGGATGAGCAGTTCTTC
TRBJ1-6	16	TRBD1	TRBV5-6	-	CASSRTETGRSSPLHF	TGTGCCAGCAGCCGTACCGAGACAGGGAGGAGTTCACCCCTCCACTTT
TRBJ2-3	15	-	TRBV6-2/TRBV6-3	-	CASSHPLGGADTQYF	TGTGCCAGCAGTCATCCTCTAGGCGGGGCAGATACGCAGTATTTT
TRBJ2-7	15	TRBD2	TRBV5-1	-	CASSMDAGGPYEQYF	TGCGCCAGCAGCATGGATGCGGGAGGGCCCTACGAGCAGTACTTC
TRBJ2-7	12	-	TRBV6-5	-	CASSLAPGEQYF	TGTGCCAGCAGTTTAGCGCCGGGCGAGCAGTACTTC
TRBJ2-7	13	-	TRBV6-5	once	CASSPHATAEQYF	TGTGCCAGCAGTCCGCATGCCACAGCCGAGCAGTACTTC
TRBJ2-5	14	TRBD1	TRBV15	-	CATSPRDRQETQYF	TGTGCCACCAGCCCTCGGGACAGGCAAGAGACCCAGTACTTC
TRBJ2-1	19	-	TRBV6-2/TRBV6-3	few	CASSYSIVSGRSSYNEQFF	TGTGCCAGCAGTTACTCGATCGTTAGCGGCAGGAGCTCCTACAATGAGCAGTTCTTC
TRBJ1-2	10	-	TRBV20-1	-	CSARPVGYTF	TGCAGTGCTAGACCTGTCGGCTACACCTTC
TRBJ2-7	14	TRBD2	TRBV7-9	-	CASSLYGTSYEQYF	TGTGCCAGCAGCTTATATGGGACTAGCTACGAGCAGTACTTC
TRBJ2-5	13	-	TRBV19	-	CASSPGHQETQYF	TGTGCCAGTAGTCCGGGACATCAAGAGACCCAGTACTTC
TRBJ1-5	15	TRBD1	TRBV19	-	CASSKDREVSQPQHF	TGTGCCAGTAGTAAGGACAGGGAGGTGAGTCAGCCCCAGCATTTT
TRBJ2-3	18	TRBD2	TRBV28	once	CASSFVIAGGRGTDTQYF	TGTGCCAGCAGTTTTGTGATAGCGGGAGGGCGGGGCACAGATACGCAGTATTTT
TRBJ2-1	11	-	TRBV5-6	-	CASSLFREQFF	TGTGCCAGCAGCTTGTTCCGGGAGCAGTTCTTC
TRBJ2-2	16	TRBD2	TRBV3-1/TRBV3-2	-	CASSLTTSGSPGELFF	TGTGCCAGCAGCCTCACTACTAGCGGGAGTCCTGGGGAGCTGTTTTTT
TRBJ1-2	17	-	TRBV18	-	CASSPPPQSGIGYGYTF	TGTGCCAGCTCACCTCCTCCGCAGTCAGGGATTGGGTATGGCTACACCTTC
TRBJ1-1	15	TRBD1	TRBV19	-	CASALDRAKNTEAFF	TGTGCCAGTGCTCTGGACAGGGCCAAGAACACTGAAGCTTTCTTT